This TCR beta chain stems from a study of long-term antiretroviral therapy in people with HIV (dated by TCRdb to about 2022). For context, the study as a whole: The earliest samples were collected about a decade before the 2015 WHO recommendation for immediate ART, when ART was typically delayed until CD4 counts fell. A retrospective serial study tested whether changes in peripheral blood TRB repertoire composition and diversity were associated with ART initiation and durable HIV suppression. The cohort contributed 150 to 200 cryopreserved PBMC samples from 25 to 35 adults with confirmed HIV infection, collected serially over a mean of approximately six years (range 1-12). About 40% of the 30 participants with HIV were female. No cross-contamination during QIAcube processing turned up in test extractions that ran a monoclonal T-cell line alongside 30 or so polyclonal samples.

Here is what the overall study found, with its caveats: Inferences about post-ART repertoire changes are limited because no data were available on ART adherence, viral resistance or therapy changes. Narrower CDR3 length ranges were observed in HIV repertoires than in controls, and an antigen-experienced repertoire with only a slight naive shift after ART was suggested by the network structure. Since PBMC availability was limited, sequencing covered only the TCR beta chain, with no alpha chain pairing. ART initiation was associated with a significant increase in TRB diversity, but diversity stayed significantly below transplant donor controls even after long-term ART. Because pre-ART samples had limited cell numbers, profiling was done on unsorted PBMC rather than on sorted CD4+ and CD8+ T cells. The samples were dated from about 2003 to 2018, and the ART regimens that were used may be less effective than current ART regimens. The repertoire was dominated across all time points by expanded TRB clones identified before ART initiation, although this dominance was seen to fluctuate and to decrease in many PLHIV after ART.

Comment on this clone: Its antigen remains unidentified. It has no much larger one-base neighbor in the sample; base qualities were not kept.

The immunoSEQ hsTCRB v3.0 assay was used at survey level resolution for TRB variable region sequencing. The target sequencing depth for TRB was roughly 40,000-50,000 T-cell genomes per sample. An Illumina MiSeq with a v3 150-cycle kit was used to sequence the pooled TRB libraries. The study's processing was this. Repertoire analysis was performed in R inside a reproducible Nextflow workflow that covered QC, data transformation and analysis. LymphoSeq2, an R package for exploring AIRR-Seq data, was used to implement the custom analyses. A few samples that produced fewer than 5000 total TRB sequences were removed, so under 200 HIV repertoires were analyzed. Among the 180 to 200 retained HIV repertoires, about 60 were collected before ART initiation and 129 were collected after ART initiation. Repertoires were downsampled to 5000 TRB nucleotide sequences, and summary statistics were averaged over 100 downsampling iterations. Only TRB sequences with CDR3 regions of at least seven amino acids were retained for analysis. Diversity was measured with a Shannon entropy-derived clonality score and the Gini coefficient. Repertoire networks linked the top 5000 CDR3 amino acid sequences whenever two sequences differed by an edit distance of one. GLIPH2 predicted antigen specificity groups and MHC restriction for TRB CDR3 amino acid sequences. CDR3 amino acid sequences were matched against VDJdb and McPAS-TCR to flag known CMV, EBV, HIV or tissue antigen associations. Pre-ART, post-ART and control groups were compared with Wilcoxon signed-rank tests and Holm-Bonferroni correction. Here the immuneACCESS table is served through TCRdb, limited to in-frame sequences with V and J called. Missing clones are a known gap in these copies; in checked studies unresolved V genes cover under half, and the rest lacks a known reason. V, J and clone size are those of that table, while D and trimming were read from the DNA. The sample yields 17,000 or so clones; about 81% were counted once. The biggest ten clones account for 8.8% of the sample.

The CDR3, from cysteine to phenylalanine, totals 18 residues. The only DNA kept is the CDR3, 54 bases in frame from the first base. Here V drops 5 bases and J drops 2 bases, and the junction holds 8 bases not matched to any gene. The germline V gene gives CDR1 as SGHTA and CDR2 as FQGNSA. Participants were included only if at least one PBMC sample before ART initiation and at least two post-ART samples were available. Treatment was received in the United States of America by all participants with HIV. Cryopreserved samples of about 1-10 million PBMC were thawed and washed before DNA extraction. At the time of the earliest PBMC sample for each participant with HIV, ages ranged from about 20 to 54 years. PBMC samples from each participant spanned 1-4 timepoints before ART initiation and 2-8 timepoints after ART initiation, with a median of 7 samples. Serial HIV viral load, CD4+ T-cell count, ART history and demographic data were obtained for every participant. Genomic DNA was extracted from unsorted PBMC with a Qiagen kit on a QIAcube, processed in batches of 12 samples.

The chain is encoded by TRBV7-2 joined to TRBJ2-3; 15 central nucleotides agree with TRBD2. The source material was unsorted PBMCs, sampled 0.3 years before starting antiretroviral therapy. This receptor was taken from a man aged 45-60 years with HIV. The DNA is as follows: TGTGCCAGCAGCGGTAGGACTAGCGGGGGGGTATACACAGATACGCAGTATTTT. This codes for CASSGRTSGGVYTDTQYF.